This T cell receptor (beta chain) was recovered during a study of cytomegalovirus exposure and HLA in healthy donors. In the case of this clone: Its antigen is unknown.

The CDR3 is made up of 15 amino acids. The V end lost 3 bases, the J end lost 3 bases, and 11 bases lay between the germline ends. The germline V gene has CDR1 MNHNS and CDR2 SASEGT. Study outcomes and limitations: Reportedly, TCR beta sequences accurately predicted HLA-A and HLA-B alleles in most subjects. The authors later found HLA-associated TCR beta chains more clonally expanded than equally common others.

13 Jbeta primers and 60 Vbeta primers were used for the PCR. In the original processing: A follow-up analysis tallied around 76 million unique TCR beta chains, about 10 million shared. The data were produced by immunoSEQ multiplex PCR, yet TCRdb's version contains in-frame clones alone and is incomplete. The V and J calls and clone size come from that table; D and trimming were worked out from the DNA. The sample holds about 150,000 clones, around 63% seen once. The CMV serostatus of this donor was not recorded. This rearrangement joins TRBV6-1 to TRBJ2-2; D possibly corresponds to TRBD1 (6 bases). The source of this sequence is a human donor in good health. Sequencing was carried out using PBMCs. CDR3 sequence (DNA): TGTGCCAGCAGTGATGGCAGGGGCGACACCGGGGAGCTGTTTTTT. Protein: CASSDGRGDTGELFF.